This entry describes one T cell receptor beta chain. The assay was immunoSEQ multiplex PCR, and TCRdb's table has in-frame clones only and misses some. In the table there are 120,000 to 150,000 clones, 92% of which are singletons. Germline values: CDR1 KGHSH, CDR2 LQKENI. The CDR3 is made up of 18 amino acids. Trimming removed 6 bases from V and 1 base from J; junction bases left unmatched: 12. The data are from a study of T cell responses to AZD1222 COVID-19 vaccine. The source of this sequence is an adult who received the AZD1222 COVID-19 vaccine. The genes are TRBV18 and TRBJ2-5; 12 bases align to TRBD1. Here the sequenced sample was peripheral blood, taken 28 days after the second AZD1222 dose. CDR3 sequence (DNA): TGTGCCAGCTCCTTCAGGGGGACAGGGGGCGATGGCCAAGAGACCCAGTACTTC. This sequence encodes CASSFRGTGGDGQETQYF.